This T cell receptor (beta chain) was profiled in a study of blood T cell repertoires in COVID-19. Study in general: The cDNA or gDNA used as material had been derived from T cells, B-cell-depleted T cells, or PBMCs.

CDR3 size: 13 residues. Germline-derived CDR1 and CDR2 are MDHEN and SYDVKM. The ends were cut back, 7 bases at V and 1 base at J, with 11 bases in the middle. Produced via immunoSEQ multiplex PCR; TCRdb's table is partial and in-frame only. Here the sample spans more than 300,000 clones, more than 70% being singletons. This sequence joins TRBV28 and TRBJ2-7; TRBD2 is a possible D gene (6 bases). The material sequenced was PBMCs or T cells enriched from blood (not recorded which). The receptor comes from a man in his forties in a cohort exposed to, infected with or recovered from COVID-19 (not recorded which). The CDR3 here is CASNLGGSYEQYF. The CDR3 region has the DNA TGTGCCAGCAACCTGGGGGGTTCCTACGAGCAGTACTTC.